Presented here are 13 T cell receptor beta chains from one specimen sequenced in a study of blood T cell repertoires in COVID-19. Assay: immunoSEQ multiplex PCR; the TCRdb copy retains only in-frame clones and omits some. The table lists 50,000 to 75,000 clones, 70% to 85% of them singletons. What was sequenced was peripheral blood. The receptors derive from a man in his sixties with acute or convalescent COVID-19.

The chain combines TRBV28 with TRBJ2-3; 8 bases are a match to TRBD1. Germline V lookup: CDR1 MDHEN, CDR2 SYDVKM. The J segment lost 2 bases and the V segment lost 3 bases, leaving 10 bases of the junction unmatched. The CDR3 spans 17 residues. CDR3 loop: CASSFSGQGGLTDTQYF. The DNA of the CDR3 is TGTGCCAGCAGTTTCTCCGGACAGGGAGGCCTCACAGATACGCAGTATTTT.

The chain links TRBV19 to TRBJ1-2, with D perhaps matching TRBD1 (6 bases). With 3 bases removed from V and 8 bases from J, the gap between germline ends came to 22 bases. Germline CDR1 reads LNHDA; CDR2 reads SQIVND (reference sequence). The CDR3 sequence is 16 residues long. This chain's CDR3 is CASSMGTGWNRSGYTF. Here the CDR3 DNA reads TGTGCCAGTAGTATGGGAACAGGGTGGAATAGAAGCGGCTACACCTTC.

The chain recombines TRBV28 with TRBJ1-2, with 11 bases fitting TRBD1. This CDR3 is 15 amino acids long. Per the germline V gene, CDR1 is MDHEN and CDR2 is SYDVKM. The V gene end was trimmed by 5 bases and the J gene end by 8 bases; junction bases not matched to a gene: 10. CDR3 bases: TGTGCCAGCAGTCCGGCGGGACAGGGGGTCCGGGGCTACACCTTC. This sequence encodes CASSPAGQGVRGYTF.

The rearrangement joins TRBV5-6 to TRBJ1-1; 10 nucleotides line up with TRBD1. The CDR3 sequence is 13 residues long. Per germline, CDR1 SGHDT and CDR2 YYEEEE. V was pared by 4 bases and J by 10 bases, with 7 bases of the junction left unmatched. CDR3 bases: TGTGCCAGCAGCAGACAGGGGGCCCACGGAGCTTTCTTT. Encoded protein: CASSRQGAHGAFF.

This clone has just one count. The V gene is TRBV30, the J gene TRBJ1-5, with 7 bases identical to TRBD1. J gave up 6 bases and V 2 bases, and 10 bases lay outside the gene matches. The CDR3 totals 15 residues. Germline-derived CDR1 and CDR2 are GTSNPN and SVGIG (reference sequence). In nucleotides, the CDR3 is TGTGCCTGGAGTAAACCCGACAGGGAACGTCAGCCCCAGCATTTT. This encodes CAWSKPDRERQPQHF.

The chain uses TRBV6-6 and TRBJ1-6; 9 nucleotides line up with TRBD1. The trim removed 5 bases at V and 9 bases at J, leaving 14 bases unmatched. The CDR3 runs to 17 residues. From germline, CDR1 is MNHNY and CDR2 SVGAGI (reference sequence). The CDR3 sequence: CASSPRTGDYRGSPLHF. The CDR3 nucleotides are TGTGCCAGCAGTCCTCGGACAGGGGATTACAGGGGTTCACCCCTCCACTTT.

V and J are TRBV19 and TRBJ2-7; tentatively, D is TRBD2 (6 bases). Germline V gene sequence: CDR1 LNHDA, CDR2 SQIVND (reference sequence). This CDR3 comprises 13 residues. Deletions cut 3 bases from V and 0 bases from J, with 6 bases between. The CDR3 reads CASSMDYSYEQYF. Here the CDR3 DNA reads TGTGCCAGTAGTATGGACTACTCCTACGAGCAGTACTTC.

The CDR3 bases are TGTGCCAGCAGTTACTCCGGACAGGGCCCCAACGAGCAGTACTTC. Its protein product is CASSYSGQGPNEQYF. The chain joins TRBV6-5 to TRBJ2-7, with TRBD1 matching over 8 bases. Trimming took 0 bases from V and 5 from J; bases not matched to a gene: 6. Germline V gene data show CDR1 as MNHEY and CDR2 as SVGAGI. The length of the CDR3 is 15 residues.

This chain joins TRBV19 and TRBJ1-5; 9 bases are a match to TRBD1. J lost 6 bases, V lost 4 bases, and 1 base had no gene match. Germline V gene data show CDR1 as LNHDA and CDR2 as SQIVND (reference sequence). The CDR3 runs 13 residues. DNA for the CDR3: TGTGCCAGTAGTAACAGGGGGCTTCAGCCCCAGCATTTT. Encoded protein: CASSNRGLQPQHF.

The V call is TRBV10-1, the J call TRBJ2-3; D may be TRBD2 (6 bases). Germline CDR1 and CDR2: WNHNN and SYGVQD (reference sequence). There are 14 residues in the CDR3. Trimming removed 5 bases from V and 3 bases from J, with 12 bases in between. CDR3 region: CASSSVGRTDTQYF. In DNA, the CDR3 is TGCGCCAGCAGTTCGGTCGGGAGAACAGATACGCAGTATTTT.

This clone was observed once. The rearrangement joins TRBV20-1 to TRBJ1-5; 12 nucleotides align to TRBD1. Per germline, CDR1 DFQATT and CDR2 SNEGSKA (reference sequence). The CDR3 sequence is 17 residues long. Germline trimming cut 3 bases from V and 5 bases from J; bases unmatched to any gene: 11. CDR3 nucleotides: TGCAGTGCTAGTGTTTCCGGGACAGGGGGCTTGGATCAGCCCCAGCATTTT. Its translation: CSASVSGTGGLDQPQHF.

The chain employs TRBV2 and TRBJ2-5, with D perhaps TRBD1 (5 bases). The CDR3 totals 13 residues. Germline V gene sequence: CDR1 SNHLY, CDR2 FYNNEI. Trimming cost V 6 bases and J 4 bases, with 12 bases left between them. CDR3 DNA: TGTGCCAGCAGAGTCAGGGATCCAGAGACCCAGTACTTC. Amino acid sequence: CASRVRDPETQYF.

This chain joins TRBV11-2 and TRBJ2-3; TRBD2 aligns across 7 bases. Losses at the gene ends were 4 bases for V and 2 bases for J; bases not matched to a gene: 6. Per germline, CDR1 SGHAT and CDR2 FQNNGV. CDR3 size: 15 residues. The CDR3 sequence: CASSSGTTLTDTQYF. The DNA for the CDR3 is TGTGCCAGCAGCTCCGGGACTACCCTCACAGATACGCAGTATTTT.